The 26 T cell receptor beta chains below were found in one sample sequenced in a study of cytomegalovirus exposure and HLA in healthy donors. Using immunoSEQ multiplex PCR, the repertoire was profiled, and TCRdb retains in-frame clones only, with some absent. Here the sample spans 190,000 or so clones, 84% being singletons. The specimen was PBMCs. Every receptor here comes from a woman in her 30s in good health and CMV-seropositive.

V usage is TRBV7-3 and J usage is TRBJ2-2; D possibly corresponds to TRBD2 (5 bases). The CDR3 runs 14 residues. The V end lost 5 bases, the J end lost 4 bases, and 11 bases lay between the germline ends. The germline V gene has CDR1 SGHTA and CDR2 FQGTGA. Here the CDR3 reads CASSVGIGTGELFF. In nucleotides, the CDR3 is TGTGCCAGCAGCGTCGGGATTGGCACCGGGGAGCTGTTTTTT.

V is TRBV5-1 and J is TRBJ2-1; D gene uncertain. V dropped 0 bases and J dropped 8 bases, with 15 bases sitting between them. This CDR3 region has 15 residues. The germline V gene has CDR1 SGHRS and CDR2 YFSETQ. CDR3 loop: CASSLDGRVRDEQFF. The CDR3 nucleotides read TGCGCCAGCAGCTTGGATGGGCGCGTCCGAGATGAGCAGTTCTTC.

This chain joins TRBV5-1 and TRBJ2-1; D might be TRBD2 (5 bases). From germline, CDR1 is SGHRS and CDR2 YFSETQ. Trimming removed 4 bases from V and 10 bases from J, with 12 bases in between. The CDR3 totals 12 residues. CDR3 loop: CASSEQTGEQFF. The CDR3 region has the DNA TGCGCCAGCAGCGAGCAGACGGGAGAGCAGTTCTTC.

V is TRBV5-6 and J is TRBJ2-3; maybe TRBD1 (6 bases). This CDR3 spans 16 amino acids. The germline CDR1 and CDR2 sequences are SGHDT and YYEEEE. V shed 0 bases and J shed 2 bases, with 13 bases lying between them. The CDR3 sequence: CASSLAGQIYTDTQYF. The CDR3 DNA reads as TGTGCCAGCAGCTTGGCCGGACAGATATACACAGATACGCAGTATTTT. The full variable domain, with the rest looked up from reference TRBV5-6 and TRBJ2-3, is DAGVTQSPTHLIKTRGQQVTLRCSPKSGHDTVSWYQQALGQGPQFIFQYYEEEERQRGNFPDRFSGHQFPNYSSELNVNALLLGDSALYLCASSLAGQIYTDTQYFGPGTRLTVL.

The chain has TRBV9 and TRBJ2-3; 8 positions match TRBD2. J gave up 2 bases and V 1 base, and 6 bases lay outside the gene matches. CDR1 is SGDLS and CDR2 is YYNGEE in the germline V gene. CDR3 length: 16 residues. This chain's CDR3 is CASSVLSGTNTDTQYF. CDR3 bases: TGTGCCAGCAGCGTACTTAGCGGGACTAACACAGATACGCAGTATTTT.

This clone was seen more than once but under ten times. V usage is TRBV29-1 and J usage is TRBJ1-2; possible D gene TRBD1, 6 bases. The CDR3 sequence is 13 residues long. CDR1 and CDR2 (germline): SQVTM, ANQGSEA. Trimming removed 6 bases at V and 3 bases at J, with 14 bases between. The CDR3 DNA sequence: TGCAGCGTCGCCAGGGGCTTAGACTATGGCTACACCTTC. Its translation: CSVARGLDYGYTF. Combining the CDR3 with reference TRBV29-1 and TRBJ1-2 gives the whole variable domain SAVISQKPSRDICQRGTSLTIQCQVDSQVTMMFWYRQQPGQSLTLIATANQGSEATYESGFVIDKFPISRPNLTFSTLTVSNMSPEDSSIYLCSVARGLDYGYTFGSGTRLTVV.

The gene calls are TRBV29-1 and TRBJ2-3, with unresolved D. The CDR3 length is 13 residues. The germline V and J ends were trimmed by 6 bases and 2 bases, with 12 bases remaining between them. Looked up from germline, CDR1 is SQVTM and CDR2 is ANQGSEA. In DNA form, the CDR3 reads TGCAGCGTCCTGCCGGAGAACACAGATACGCAGTATTTT. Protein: CSVLPENTDTQYF.

The CDR3 nucleotides are TGCGCCACCCAGCGGGAGGGATCCTACAATGAGCAGTTCTTC. Amino acid sequence: CATQREGSYNEQFF. The J gene is TRBJ2-1, the V gene TRBV5-1, with 10 bases identical to TRBD2. CDR1 and CDR2 from the germline V gene are SGHRS and YFSETQ. Germline trimming cut 9 bases from V and 1 base from J; bases unmatched to any gene: 4. The CDR3 totals 14 residues.

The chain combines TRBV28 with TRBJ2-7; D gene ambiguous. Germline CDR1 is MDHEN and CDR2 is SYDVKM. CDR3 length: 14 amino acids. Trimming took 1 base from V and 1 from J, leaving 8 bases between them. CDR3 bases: TGTGCCAGCAGTTTATATGGCAGTTCCTACGAGCAGTACTTC. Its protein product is CASSLYGSSYEQYF. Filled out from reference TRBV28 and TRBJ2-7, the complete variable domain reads DVKVTQSSRYLVKRTGEKVFLECVQDMDHENMFWYRQDPGLGLRLIYFSYDVKMKEKGDIPEGYSVSREKKERFSLILESASTNQTSMYLCASSLYGSSYEQYFGPGTRLTVT.

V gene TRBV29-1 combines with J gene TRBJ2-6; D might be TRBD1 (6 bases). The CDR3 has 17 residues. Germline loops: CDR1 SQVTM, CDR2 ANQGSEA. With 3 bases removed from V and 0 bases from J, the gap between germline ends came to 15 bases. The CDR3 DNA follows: TGCAGCGTTGATGTGGCAGGGACAAGCTCTGGGGCCAACGTCCTGACTTTC. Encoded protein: CSVDVAGTSSGANVLTF. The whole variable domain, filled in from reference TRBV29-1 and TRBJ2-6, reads SAVISQKPSRDICQRGTSLTIQCQVDSQVTMMFWYRQQPGQSLTLIATANQGSEATYESGFVIDKFPISRPNLTFSTLTVSNMSPEDSSIYLCSVDVAGTSSGANVLTFGAGSRLTVL.

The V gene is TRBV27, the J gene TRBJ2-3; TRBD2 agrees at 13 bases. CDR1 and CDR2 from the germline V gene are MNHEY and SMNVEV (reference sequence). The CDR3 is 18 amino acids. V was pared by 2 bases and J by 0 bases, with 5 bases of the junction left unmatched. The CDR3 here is CASSLRGTSGISTDTQYF. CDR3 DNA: TGTGCCAGCAGTTTACGTGGGACTAGCGGGATCAGCACAGATACGCAGTATTTT.

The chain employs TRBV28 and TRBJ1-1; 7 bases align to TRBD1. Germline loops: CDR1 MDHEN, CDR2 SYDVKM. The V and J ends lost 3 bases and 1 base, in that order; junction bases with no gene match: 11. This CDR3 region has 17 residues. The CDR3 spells CASSLLTAGTANTEAFF. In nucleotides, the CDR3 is TGTGCCAGCAGTTTGCTAACAGCCGGGACAGCGAACACTGAAGCTTTCTTT.

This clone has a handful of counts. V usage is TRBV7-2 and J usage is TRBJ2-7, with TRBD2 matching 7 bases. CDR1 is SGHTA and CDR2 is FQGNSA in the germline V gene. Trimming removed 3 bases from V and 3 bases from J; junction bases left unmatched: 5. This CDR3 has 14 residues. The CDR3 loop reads CASSLASGNYEQYF. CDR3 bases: TGTGCCAGCAGCTTGGCGAGCGGGAACTACGAGCAGTACTTC.

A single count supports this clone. The DNA of the CDR3 is TGCGCCAGCAGCTTAGCTAGCGGGAGCACAGATACGCAGTATTTT. Translating it yields CASSLASGSTDTQYF. J is TRBJ2-3 and V is TRBV5-1; 8 bases line up with TRBD2. This CDR3 is 15 amino acids long. The V gene's germline CDR1 is SGHRS and CDR2 YFSETQ. Trimming at V came to 2 bases and at J to 0 bases, leaving 2 bases not matched to a gene.

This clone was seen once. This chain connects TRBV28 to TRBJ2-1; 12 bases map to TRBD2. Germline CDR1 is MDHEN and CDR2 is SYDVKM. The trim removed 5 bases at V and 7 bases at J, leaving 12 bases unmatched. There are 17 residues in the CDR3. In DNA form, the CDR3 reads TGTGCCAGCAGTCCTCTCCCGACTAGCGGGAGAGTGAATGAGCAGTTCTTC. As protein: CASSPLPTSGRVNEQFF.

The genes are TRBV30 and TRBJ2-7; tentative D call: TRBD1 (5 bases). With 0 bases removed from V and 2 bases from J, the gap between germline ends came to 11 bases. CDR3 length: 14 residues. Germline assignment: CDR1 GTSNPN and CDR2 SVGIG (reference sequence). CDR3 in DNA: TGTGCCTGGAGTGTAGCCCAGGGTCCCTACGAGCAGTACTTC. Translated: CAWSVAQGPYEQYF.

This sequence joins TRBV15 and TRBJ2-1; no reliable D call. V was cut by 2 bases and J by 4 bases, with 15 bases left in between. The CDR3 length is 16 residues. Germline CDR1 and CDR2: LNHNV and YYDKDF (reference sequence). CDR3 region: CATSRFGAERYNEQFF. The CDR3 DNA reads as TGTGCCACCAGCAGATTTGGTGCAGAACGATACAATGAGCAGTTCTTC.

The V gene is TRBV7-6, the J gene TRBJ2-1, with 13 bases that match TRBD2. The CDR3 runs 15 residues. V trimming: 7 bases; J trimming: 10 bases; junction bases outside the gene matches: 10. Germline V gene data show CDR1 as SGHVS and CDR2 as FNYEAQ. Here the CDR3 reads CASTSLGLAGEEQFF. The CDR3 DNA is TGTGCCAGCACCTCATTAGGACTAGCGGGAGAGGAGCAGTTCTTC.

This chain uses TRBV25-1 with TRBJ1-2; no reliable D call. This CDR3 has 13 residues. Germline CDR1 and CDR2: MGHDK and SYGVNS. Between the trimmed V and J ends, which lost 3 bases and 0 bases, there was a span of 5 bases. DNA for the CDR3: TGTGCCAGCAGTGATCGGGCTAACTATGGCTACACCTTC. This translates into CASSDRANYGYTF.

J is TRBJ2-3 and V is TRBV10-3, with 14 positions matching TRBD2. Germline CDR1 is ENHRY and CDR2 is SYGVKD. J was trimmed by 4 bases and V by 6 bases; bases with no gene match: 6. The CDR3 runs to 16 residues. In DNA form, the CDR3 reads TGTGCCATCAGCCCTAAGGGACTAGCGGGAGCAGATACGCAGTATTTT. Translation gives CAISPKGLAGADTQYF.

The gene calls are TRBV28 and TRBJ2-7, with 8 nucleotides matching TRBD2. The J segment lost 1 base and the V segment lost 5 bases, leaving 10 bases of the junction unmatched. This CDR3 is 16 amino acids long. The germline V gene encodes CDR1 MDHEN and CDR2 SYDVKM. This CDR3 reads CASSPRDGRVSYEQYF. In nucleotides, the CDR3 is TGTGCCAGCAGTCCCCGTGACGGGAGGGTTTCCTACGAGCAGTACTTC.

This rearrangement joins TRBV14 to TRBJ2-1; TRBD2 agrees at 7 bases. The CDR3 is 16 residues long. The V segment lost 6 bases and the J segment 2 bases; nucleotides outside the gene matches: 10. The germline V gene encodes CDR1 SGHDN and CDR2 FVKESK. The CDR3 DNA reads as TGTGCCAGCAGTCCCACTAGCGATCCGGCCTACAATGAGCAGTTCTTC. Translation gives CASSPTSDPAYNEQFF.

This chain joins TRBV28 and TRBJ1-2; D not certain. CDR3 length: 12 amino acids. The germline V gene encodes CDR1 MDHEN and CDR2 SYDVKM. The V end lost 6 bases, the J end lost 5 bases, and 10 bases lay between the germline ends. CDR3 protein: CASRPHKYGYTF. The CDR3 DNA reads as TGTGCCAGCAGACCACACAAGTATGGCTACACCTTC.

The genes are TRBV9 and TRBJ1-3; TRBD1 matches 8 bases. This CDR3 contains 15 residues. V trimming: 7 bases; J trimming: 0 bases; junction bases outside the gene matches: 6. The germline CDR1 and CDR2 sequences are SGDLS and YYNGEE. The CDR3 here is CASGMTGDSGNTIYF. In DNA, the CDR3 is TGTGCCAGCGGTATGACAGGGGACTCTGGAAACACCATATATTTT.

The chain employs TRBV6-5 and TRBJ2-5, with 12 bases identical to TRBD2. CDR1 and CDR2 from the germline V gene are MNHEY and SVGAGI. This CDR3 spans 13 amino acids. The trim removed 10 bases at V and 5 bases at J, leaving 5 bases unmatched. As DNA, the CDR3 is TGTGCCACCCAGACTAGCGGGAGTGAGACCCAGTACTTC. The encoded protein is CATQTSGSETQYF.

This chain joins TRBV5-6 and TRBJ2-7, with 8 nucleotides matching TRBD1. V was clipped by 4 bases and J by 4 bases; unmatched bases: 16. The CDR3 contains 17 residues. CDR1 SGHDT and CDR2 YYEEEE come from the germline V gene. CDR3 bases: TGTGCCAGCAGCGCGAGAGGCAGGGGGCTTGGTAAATACGAGCAGTACTTC. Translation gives CASSARGRGLGKYEQYF.